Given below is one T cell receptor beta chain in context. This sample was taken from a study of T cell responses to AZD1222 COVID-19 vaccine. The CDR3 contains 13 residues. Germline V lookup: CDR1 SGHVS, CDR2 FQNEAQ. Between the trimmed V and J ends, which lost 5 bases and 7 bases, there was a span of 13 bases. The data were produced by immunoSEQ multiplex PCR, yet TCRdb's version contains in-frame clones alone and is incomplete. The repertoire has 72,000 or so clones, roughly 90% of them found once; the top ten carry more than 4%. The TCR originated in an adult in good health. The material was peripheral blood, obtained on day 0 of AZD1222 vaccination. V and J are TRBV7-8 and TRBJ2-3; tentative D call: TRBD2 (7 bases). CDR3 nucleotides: TGTGCCAGCAGCCAAGGGGGGGCCCATACGCAGTATTTT. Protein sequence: CASSQGGAHTQYF.